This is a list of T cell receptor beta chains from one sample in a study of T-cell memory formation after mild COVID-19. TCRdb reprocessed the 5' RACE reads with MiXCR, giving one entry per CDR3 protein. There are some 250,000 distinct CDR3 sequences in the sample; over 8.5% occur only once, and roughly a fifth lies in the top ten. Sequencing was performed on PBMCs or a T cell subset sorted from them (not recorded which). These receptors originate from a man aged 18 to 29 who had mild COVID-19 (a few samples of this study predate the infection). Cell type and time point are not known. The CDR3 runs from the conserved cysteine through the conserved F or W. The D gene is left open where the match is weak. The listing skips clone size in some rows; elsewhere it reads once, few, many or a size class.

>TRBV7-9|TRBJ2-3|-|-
TGTGCCAGCAACCCTTCGGGCAGAAGCACAGATACGCAGTATTTT
CASNPSGRSTDTQYF
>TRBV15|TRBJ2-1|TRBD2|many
TGTGCCACCAGCAGACAGTCCGGACTAGCGGGGCCCAATGAGCAGTTCTTC
CATSRQSGLAGPNEQFF
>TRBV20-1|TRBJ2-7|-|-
TGCAGTGCTAGTCGGGACCCATCCTACGAGCAGTACTTC
CSASRDPSYEQYF
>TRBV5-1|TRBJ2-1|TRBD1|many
TGCGCCAGCAGCTTGGGGCAGGGGGCACACAATGAGCAGTTCTTC
CASSLGQGAHNEQFF
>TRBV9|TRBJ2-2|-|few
TGTGCCAGCAGCGTAGCGGGGGGCGCGGGCACCGGGGAGCTGTTTTTT
CASSVAGGAGTGELFF
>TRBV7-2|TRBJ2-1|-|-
TGTGCCAGCAGCCTGGCCCGGGACGAGGTGCAGTTCTTC
CASSLARDEVQFF
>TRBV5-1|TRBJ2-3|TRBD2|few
TGCGCCAGCAGCTTGGGGATTAGCGGGAAAAGCACAGATACGCAGTATTTT
CASSLGISGKSTDTQYF
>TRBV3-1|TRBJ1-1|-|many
TGTGCCAGCTCCGACAGTAACACTGAAGCTTTCTTT
CASSDSNTEAFF
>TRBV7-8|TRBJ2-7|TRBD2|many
TGTGCCAGCAGCTCTACCCGACTAGCGGGGGGCTACGAGCAGTACTTC
CASSSTRLAGGYEQYF
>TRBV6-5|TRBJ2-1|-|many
TGTGCCAGCAGTTACTCGGGGAAGGGGAATGAGCAGTTCTTC
CASSYSGKGNEQFF
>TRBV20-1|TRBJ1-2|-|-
TGCAGTGCTCTCCGGGACGGAAACTATGGCTACACCTTC
CSALRDGNYGYTF
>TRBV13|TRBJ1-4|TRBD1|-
TGTGCCAGCAGCCTACAAGGACAGGACGGGGAAAAACTGTTTTTT
CASSLQGQDGEKLFF
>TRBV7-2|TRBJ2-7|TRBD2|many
TGTGCCAGCAGCTTACTCTGGGGACTAGGAGGCGAGCAGTACTTC
CASSLLWGLGGEQYF
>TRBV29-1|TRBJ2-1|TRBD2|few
TGCAGCGCCCGAAAGCGGGGTAGCGGGGGCTCCTACAATGAGCAGTTCTTC
CSARKRGSGGSYNEQFF
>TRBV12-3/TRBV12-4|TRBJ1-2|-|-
TGTGCCAGCCAAGCGCAGGTGGGCTATGGCTACACCTTC
CASQAQVGYGYTF
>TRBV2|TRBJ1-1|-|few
TGTGCCAGCAGGCGGGGTAATGAGAATACTGAAGCTTTCTTT
CASRRGNENTEAFF
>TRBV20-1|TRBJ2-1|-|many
TGCAGTGCTAGAGATGTGGGGAGCTCCTACAATGAGCAGTTCTTC
CSARDVGSSYNEQFF
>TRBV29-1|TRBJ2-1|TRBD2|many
TGCAGCGTTGGGGGACTAGCGGGGTTCGCCCTCCACAATGAGCAGTTCTTC
CSVGGLAGFALHNEQFF
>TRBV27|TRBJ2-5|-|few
TGTGCCAGCAGTTTAGGTCTAGGTTGGGAGACCCAGTACTTC
CASSLGLGWETQYF
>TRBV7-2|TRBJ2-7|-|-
TGTGCCAGCAGCTTGACTAGTCCCCCAACCTACGAGCAGTACTTC
CASSLTSPPTYEQYF
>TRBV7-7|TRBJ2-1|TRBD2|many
TGTGCCAGCAGCGCGGTACTAGCGGGGGGGCCGAATGAGCAGTTCTTC
CASSAVLAGGPNEQFF
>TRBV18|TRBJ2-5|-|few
TGTGCCAGCTCACCACCGGCAGGGCGAGAGACCCAGTACTTC
CASSPPAGRETQYF
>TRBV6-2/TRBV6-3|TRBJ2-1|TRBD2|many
TGTGCCAGCAGTTTGACTAGCGGCTCCTACAATGAGCAGTTCTTC
CASSLTSGSYNEQFF
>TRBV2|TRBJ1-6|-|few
TGTGCCAGCAAGGCAGATTTGGGCTCGTCCTATAATTCACCCCTCCACTTT
CASKADLGSSYNSPLHF
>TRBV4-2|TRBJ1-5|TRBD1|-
TGTGCCAGCAGCCAAGCCGCCCTCGGACAGGGGACCAATCAGCCCCAGCATTTT
CASSQAALGQGTNQPQHF
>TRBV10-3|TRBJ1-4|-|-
TGTGCCATCACCGGGGGACCTAATGAAAAACTGTTTTTT
CAITGGPNEKLFF
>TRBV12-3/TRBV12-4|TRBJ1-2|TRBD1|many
TGTGCCAGCAGTTCCCTGGGACAGGCGAAAGGCTACACCTTC
CASSSLGQAKGYTF
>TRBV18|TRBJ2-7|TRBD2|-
TGTGCCAGCTCACCAGCAGGACTAGCGACCTACGAGCAGTACTTC
CASSPAGLATYEQYF
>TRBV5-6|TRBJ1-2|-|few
TGTGCCAGCAGCTCCGGCCGGGGGGAAGACTATGGCTACACCTTC
CASSSGRGEDYGYTF
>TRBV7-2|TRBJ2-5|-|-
TGTGCCAGCAGCTTATTCGGTACAGCCGCTCAGGAGACCCAGTACTTC
CASSLFGTAAQETQYF
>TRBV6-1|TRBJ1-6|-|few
TGTGCCAGCAGTGAACCACAGGGATTTTCACCCCTCCACTTT
CASSEPQGFSPLHF
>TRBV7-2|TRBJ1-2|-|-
TGTGCCAGCAGCTCAGATCGCCAGGGGCAGGGCTACACCTTC
CASSSDRQGQGYTF